Sequencing of this T cell receptor (beta chain) was carried out in a study of cytomegalovirus exposure and HLA in healthy donors. At the level of the study: There were 100 million to 120 million unique TCR beta sequences, drawn from approximately 180 million T cells, in an earlier analysis. Whole-study findings and limits: Judged likely to be a sequencing artifact was a cluster of highly shared sequence variants. Some public TCRs appeared in many individuals, while most sequences were rare.

Turning to this clone: What it binds is unknown.

CDR1 MNHNS and CDR2 SASEGT come from the germline V gene. Trimming took off 2 bases at V and 3 bases at J, with 14 bases between the two ends. The CDR3 is made up of 15 amino acids. With 60 Vbeta and 13 Jbeta primers, the PCR was carried out. TCRdb's table, derived via immunoSEQ multiplex PCR, lists solely in-frame clones and lacks some. The sample lists about 130,000 clones, more than 70% occurring once. Samples came from healthy bone marrow donors. This TCR was sampled from a man younger than 40 in good health and CMV-seronegative. V and J are TRBV6-1 and TRBJ2-7, with D possibly being TRBD2 (7 bases). What was sequenced was PBMCs. CDR3 residues: CASSEFTGGLYEQYF. CDR3 nucleotides: TGTGCCAGCAGTGAATTTACGGGGGGCCTCTACGAGCAGTACTTC.